Below are 13 T cell receptor beta chains sequenced from a single sample in a study of vaccination and CD4 T cells after COVID-19. TCRdb analysed the PCR reads with MiXCR anew, one entry per CDR3 protein. The repertoire holds tens of thousands of distinct CDR3 sequences, with about 46% as singletons. Noted time point: late sampling 161 to 241 days after vaccination in a few convalescent patients. Specimen: CD4+ T cells from blood, collected about 7 months after SARS-CoV-2 vaccination. Receptors originate from a human donor who had recovered from COVID-19.

This clonotype appeared once. The rearrangement joins TRBV10-1 to TRBJ2-3; 12 nucleotides agree with TRBD2. The CDR3 is 17 amino acids. Trimming removed 6 bases from V and 6 bases from J; junction bases left unmatched: 13. Germline V gene data show CDR1 as WNHNN and CDR2 as SYGVQD (reference sequence). The CDR3 loop reads CASSREASGRAGDTQYF. CDR3 sequence (DNA): TGCGCCAGCAGCCGGGAGGCTAGCGGGAGGGCCGGGGATACGCAGTATTTT.

This clonotype occurred a few times. The genes are TRBV20-1 and TRBJ2-6; D tentatively fits TRBD1 or TRBD2 (6 bases each). V lost 4 bases, J lost 0 bases, and 10 bases lay in between. The CDR3 sequence is 15 residues long. Per germline, CDR1 DFQATT and CDR2 SNEGSKA (reference sequence). The CDR3 nucleotides are TGCAGTGCTATGGGGGGCTCCTCTGGGGCCAACGTCCTGACTTTC. Translated, it gives CSAMGGSSGANVLTF.

The chain has TRBV20-1 and TRBJ2-7; perhaps TRBD1 as D (6 bases). The CDR3 spans 12 residues. Germline assignment: CDR1 DFQATT and CDR2 SNEGSKA (reference sequence). The V gene lost 3 bases and the J gene lost 8 bases, with 14 bases spanning the gap. The CDR3 DNA reads TGCAGTGCTAGTTCCAGGGGTTACCAGCAGTACTTC. The encoded protein is CSASSRGYQQYF.

J is TRBJ2-7 and V is TRBV7-2; D might be TRBD2 (6 bases). Germline V gene data show CDR1 as SGHTA and CDR2 as FQGNSA. Trimming shortened V by 1 base and J by 2 bases, and 12 bases separated the two germline ends. The CDR3 totals 15 residues. Here the CDR3 DNA reads TGTGCCAGCAGCTTAGGAGGGGACTTAGCCTACGAGCAGTACTTC. Residues: CASSLGGDLAYEQYF.

The rearrangement uses TRBV4-2 and TRBJ1-6; no definite D call. V was cut by 5 bases and J by 0 bases, with 11 bases left in between. This CDR3 spans 16 amino acids. CDR1 LGHNA and CDR2 YNFKEQ come from the germline V gene. The CDR3 reads CASSNEQRSYNSPLHF. CDR3 in DNA: TGTGCCAGCAGCAACGAACAGCGCTCCTATAATTCACCCCTCCACTTT.

The chain joins TRBV7-2 to TRBJ2-7, with TRBD2 matching 7 bases. Per germline, CDR1 SGHTA and CDR2 FQGNSA. CDR3 size: 15 residues. The V gene end was trimmed by 3 bases and the J gene end by 0 bases; junction bases not matched to a gene: 5. The CDR3 here is CASSFDSGLSYEQYF. The CDR3 nucleotides are TGTGCCAGCAGCTTTGATAGCGGGCTCTCCTACGAGCAGTACTTC.

The chain is built from TRBV7-2 and TRBJ1-6; TRBD1 is a possible D gene (5 bases). CDR1 is SGHTA and CDR2 is FQGNSA in the germline V gene. This CDR3 has 16 amino acids. The ends were cut back, 6 bases at V and 5 bases at J, with 17 bases in the middle. DNA for the CDR3: TGTGCCAGCAGTCAAAACTCGGGACGGAATAATTCACCCCTCCACTTT. Amino acids: CASSQNSGRNNSPLHF.

This sequence joins TRBV5-4 and TRBJ1-2, with D perhaps matching TRBD1 (6 bases). This CDR3 has 12 residues. The V gene's germline CDR1 is SGHNT and CDR2 YYREEE (reference sequence). V lost 4 bases and J lost 8, with 12 bases in between. The CDR3 is CASSDSRGGYTF. As DNA, the CDR3 is TGTGCCAGCAGCGACTCCAGGGGCGGCTACACCTTC.

The chain employs TRBV29-1 and TRBJ2-7; D is possibly TRBD1 or TRBD2 (6 bases each). V was trimmed by 0 bases and J by 3 bases, leaving 9 bases between them. The germline V gene encodes CDR1 SQVTM and CDR2 ANQGSEA. This CDR3 has 13 residues. CDR3 in amino acids: CSVEEGGSYEQYF. The CDR3 coding sequence is TGCAGCGTTGAAGAAGGGGGGAGCTACGAGCAGTACTTC.

This clonotype was picked up a small number of times. The CDR3 is CASSSLAGVVTDTQYF. The CDR3, as DNA: TGTGCCAGCAGCTCACTAGCGGGGGTTGTCACAGATACGCAGTATTTT. The rearrangement links TRBV7-2 to TRBJ2-3; 11 positions agree with TRBD2. The CDR3 runs 16 residues. Trimming removed 4 bases from V and 2 bases from J; junction bases left unmatched: 5. From germline, CDR1 is SGHTA and CDR2 FQGNSA.

The chain joins TRBV7-2 to TRBJ1-1, with D hard to call. The V and J ends lost 1 base and 1 base respectively, with 7 bases between them. This CDR3 has 14 residues. Germline values: CDR1 SGHTA, CDR2 FQGNSA. CDR3 nucleotides: TGTGCCAGCAGCTTAGTAGCCGCGAACACTGAAGCTTTCTTT. This translates into CASSLVAANTEAFF.

The chain joins TRBV7-8 to TRBJ2-7; perhaps TRBD2 as D (5 bases). This CDR3 has 15 amino acids. V was clipped by 1 base and J by 3 bases, with 13 bases between them. In germline, CDR1 is SGHVS, CDR2 FQNEAQ. CDR3 sequence reads: CASSLGVGEGYEQYF. The CDR3 DNA follows: TGTGCCAGCAGCTTAGGTGTGGGAGAAGGCTACGAGCAGTACTTC.

The chain has TRBV20-1 and TRBJ2-7; D remains ambiguous. From germline, CDR1 is DFQATT and CDR2 SNEGSKA (reference sequence). This CDR3 contains 14 residues. V lost 6 bases and J lost 6, with 21 bases in between. The CDR3 region has the DNA TGCAGTGCCACCCACCCTGGTACCGTGGGCGAGCAGTACTTC. This encodes CSATHPGTVGEQYF.